What follows are 27 T cell receptor beta chains derived from one specimen sequenced in a study of blood T cell repertoires in COVID-19. The repertoire was sequenced with immunoSEQ multiplex PCR; TCRdb's copy has only in-frame clones and lacks some. This table holds around 700,000 clones, just under 90% found once. Sequencing input: peripheral blood. The receptors were sampled from a woman between 18 and 29 years old with acute or convalescent COVID-19.

The chain couples TRBV29-1 to TRBJ2-7, with 7 bases fitting TRBD1. The CDR3 contains 19 residues. With V trimmed by 7 bases and J by 3 bases, 27 bases remained unmatched. Germline V gene lookup returns CDR1 SQVTM and CDR2 ANQGSEA. CDR3: CSARGYRRDSKQGIYEQYF. CDR3 bases: TGCAGCGCCCGAGGTTATCGCAGGGACAGCAAACAGGGGATCTACGAGCAGTACTTC.

The chain couples TRBV7-9 to TRBJ2-3; 8 nucleotides align to TRBD1. V lost 5 bases and J lost 1; bases outside the gene matches: 11. The CDR3 is made up of 17 amino acids. CDR1 and CDR2 from the germline V gene are SEHNR and FQNEAQ (reference sequence). The CDR3 DNA is TGTGCCAGCAGCCCCCGCGTTCAGGGGGCGGGCACAGATACGCAGTATTTT. This gives the protein CASSPRVQGAGTDTQYF.

The chain recombines TRBV7-9 with TRBJ2-5, with D unclear. Germline V gene lookup returns CDR1 SEHNR and CDR2 FQNEAQ (reference sequence). This CDR3 contains 12 residues. V lost 0 bases and J lost 7, with 6 bases in between. The CDR3 loop reads CASSLAPGTQYF. The CDR3 region has the DNA TGTGCCAGCAGCTTAGCGCCCGGGACCCAGTACTTC.

The rearrangement links TRBV6-6 to TRBJ1-5; D ambiguous. Trimming took off 2 bases at V and 6 bases at J, with 5 bases between the two ends. Per germline, CDR1 MNHNY and CDR2 SVGAGI (reference sequence). CDR3 length equals 12 residues. CDR3 sequence (DNA): TGTGCCAGCAGTTACCCCGTTCAGCCCCAGCATTTT. Amino acid sequence: CASSYPVQPQHF.

This chain connects TRBV5-4 to TRBJ1-1; D may be TRBD1 (5 bases). V gave up 2 bases and J gave up 3 bases, with 11 bases separating them. The germline V gene encodes CDR1 SGHNT and CDR2 YYREEE (reference sequence). The CDR3 is made up of 14 amino acids. In nucleotides, the CDR3 is TGTGCCAGCAGCTTTGCGCAGGGTGACACTGAAGCTTTCTTT. Translating gives CASSFAQGDTEAFF.

CDR3 loop: CASSGVLDTEAFF. The CDR3 DNA reads TGTGCCAGCAGTGGCGTACTCGACACTGAAGCTTTCTTT. The chain joins TRBV25-1 to TRBJ1-1; D uncertain. The CDR3 has 13 residues. In germline, CDR1 is MGHDK, CDR2 SYGVNS. Trimming stripped 4 bases from V and 3 bases from J, with 9 bases between.

The chain combines TRBV18 with TRBJ1-1; 9 bases are shared with TRBD1. Germline CDR1 is KGHSH and CDR2 is LQKENI. This CDR3 has 13 residues. Losses at the gene ends were 6 bases for V and 13 bases for J; bases not matched to a gene: 12. The CDR3 DNA reads TGTGCCAGCTCCCGGGGGCCGGGACAGGGCTATTTCTTT. Translation: CASSRGPGQGYFF.

The chain joins TRBV15 to TRBJ1-2, with D tentatively TRBD1 (5 bases). CDR3 length: 15 residues. Trimming stripped 3 bases from V and 4 bases from J, with 15 bases between. Germline CDR1 is LNHNV and CDR2 is YYDKDF (reference sequence). CDR3 sequence reads: CATSSLGGAGYGYTF. CDR3 bases: TGTGCCACCAGCAGCCTAGGAGGGGCGGGCTATGGCTACACCTTC.

Notes on this clone: Within the sample, other DNA sequences also encode this same CDR3. The gene calls are TRBV19 and TRBJ1-5, with D unresolved. Germline CDR1 LNHDA, CDR2 SQIVND (reference sequence). With 6 bases removed from V and 5 bases from J, the gap between germline ends came to 11 bases. This CDR3 has 13 amino acids. CDR3: CASRGQDYQPQHF. The CDR3 coding sequence is TGTGCCAGTAGAGGGCAGGACTATCAGCCCCAGCATTTT.

The rearrangement joins TRBV24-1 to TRBJ2-7, with 14 bases aligning to TRBD2. CDR1 and CDR2 (germline): KGHDR, SFDVKD. The ends lost 4 bases at V and 3 bases at J; junction bases unmatched: 4. CDR3 length equals 16 residues. CDR3 bases: TGTGCCACCAGTGACCCCGGACTAGCGGGGGGCTACGAGCAGTACTTC. It yields the protein CATSDPGLAGGYEQYF.

This sequence joins TRBV27 and TRBJ1-6; D ambiguous. Germline CDR1 is MNHEY and CDR2 is SMNVEV (reference sequence). The germline V and J ends were trimmed by 8 bases and 7 bases, with 12 bases remaining between them. The CDR3 loop spans 13 amino acids. The CDR3 loop reads CASPLEGNSPLHF. The DNA for the CDR3 is TGTGCCAGCCCCTTGGAGGGAAATTCACCCCTCCACTTT.

J is TRBJ1-2 and V is TRBV5-1; the match to TRBD1 covers 9 bases. CDR3 length equals 13 residues. After removal of 3 bases from V and 5 bases from J, the junction contained 2 bases not matched to a gene. The germline V gene has CDR1 SGHRS and CDR2 YFSETQ. The CDR3 DNA is TGCGCCAGCAGCTACGGACAGGGGTATGGCTACACCTTC. Translating gives CASSYGQGYGYTF.

This chain links TRBV15 with TRBJ2-7, with a weak D call TRBD2 (7 bases). The CDR3 runs to 16 residues. Germline CDR1 is LNHNV and CDR2 is YYDKDF (reference sequence). V lost 4 bases and J lost 5, with 21 bases in between. The CDR3 reads CATSILLGGGPDEQYF. CDR3 in DNA: TGTGCCACCAGCATCCTCCTTGGGGGGGGCCCGGACGAGCAGTACTTC.

This sequence joins TRBV5-4 and TRBJ2-3, with TRBD2 matching 7 bases. J lost 0 bases, V lost 5 bases, and 9 bases had no gene match. The CDR3 loop spans 16 amino acids. Looked up from germline, CDR1 is SGHNT and CDR2 is YYREEE (reference sequence). The DNA for the CDR3 is TGTGCCAGCAGTCCCGGACTAGGCGGTAGCACAGATACGCAGTATTTT. Translating gives CASSPGLGGSTDTQYF.

The chain carries TRBV10-1 and TRBJ1-5, with TRBD1 identical over 10 bases. The germline gives CDR1 WNHNN, CDR2 SYGVQD (reference sequence). The CDR3 consists of 20 residues. V lost 8 bases and J lost 1; bases outside the gene matches: 20. In nucleotides, the CDR3 is TGCGCCAGCTCGGGTCACCCTAGGGACAGGGGAGGAAGAAGCAATCAGCCCCAGCATTTT. It specifies CASSGHPRDRGGRSNQPQHF.

As regards this clone: The identical CDR3 is also encoded by other nucleotide sequences in the sample. The DNA for the CDR3 is TGCGCCAGCAGCTTGGGAAGGGGCCCTGGAAACACCATATATTTT. Protein: CASSLGRGPGNTIYF. The chain carries TRBV5-1 and TRBJ1-3, with a possible D match to TRBD1 (5 bases). This CDR3 has 15 amino acids. The germline V and J ends were trimmed by 0 bases and 2 bases, with 9 bases remaining between them. In germline, CDR1 is SGHRS, CDR2 YFSETQ.

Comments on this clone: A read error may produce the germline difference seen at one junction end. The V gene is TRBV30, the J gene TRBJ2-7, with D unresolved. Germline V CDR1 and CDR2: GTSNPN, SVGIG (reference sequence). The CDR3 is 12 residues long. The CDR3 sequence is CAWSVGPHGLDF. The CDR3 nucleotides read TGTGCCTGGAGTGTAGGTCCCCACGGGTTGGACTTC. Variable domain in full (rest from reference TRBV30 and TRBJ2-7): SQTIHQWPATLVQPVGSPLSLECTVEGTSNPNLYWYRQAAGRGLQLLFYSVGIGQISSEVPQNLSASRPQDRQFILSSKKLLLSDSGFYLCAWSVGPHGLDFGPGTRLTVT.

The genes are TRBV27 and TRBJ1-6; 8 bases align to TRBD1. The CDR3 is made up of 15 amino acids. The junction had 9 bases not matched to a gene; V was cut back by 4 bases and J by 10 bases. CDR1 is MNHEY and CDR2 is SMNVEV in the germline V gene (reference sequence). The CDR3 nucleotides are TGTGCCAGCAGTTACGGAAGGACAGGGCAGTCACCCCTCCACTTT. This translates into CASSYGRTGQSPLHF.

The CDR3 bases are TGTGCCAGCAGTTACGCCTTGACAGGGGGGGAGGAGACCCAGTACTTC. This codes for CASSYALTGGEETQYF. The V gene is TRBV6-5, the J gene TRBJ2-5; TRBD1 matches 9 bases. Trimming cost V 2 bases and J 5 bases; bases outside gene matches: 9. The CDR3 length is 16 residues. Germline V gene lookup returns CDR1 MNHEY and CDR2 SVGAGI.

This clone was seen only a few times. The V gene is TRBV28, the J gene TRBJ1-2; the D gene is possibly TRBD1 (6 bases). This CDR3 is 16 amino acids long. CDR1 is MDHEN, CDR2 SYDVKM, per germline. Deletions cut 3 bases from V and 2 bases from J, with 16 bases between. As DNA, the CDR3 is TGTGCCAGCAGTTTTGGGCCCGGACAGACCAACTATGGCTACACCTTC. This translates into CASSFGPGQTNYGYTF.

The CDR3 bases are TGTGCCTCGCAACGGGGAGAGGGAGCTTTCTTT. Residues: CASQRGEGAFF. The gene calls are TRBV30 and TRBJ1-1; D is unclear. CDR1 is GTSNPN, CDR2 SVGIG, per germline (reference sequence). The CDR3 has 11 amino acids. Deletions cut 7 bases from V and 10 bases from J, with 16 bases between.

The V and J genes are TRBV5-1 and TRBJ1-1; weak D call: TRBD1 (6 bases). Germline-derived CDR1 and CDR2 are SGHRS and YFSETQ. The V gene lost 0 bases and the J gene lost 1 base, with 13 bases spanning the gap. This CDR3 region has 16 residues. CDR3 region: CASSLARQVGNTEAFF. The CDR3 nucleotides read TGCGCCAGCAGCTTGGCCCGACAGGTGGGGAACACTGAAGCTTTCTTT.

This rearrangement joins TRBV5-4 to TRBJ1-2; D ambiguous. The CDR3 contains 13 residues. Trimming removed 4 bases from V and 5 bases from J, with 12 bases in between. CDR1 is SGHNT, CDR2 YYREEE, per germline (reference sequence). The CDR3 DNA sequence: TGTGCCAGCAGCCCGAGGGAGGAATATGGCTACACCTTC. The encoded protein is CASSPREEYGYTF.

This chain joins TRBV21-1 and TRBJ1-5; the D segment call TRBD1 is taken from the table without a DNA check. TRBV21-1 is marked as a pseudogene. This CDR3 region has 15 residues. In nucleotides, the CDR3 is TGTGCCAGCAGCCCCCGACAGTTGCACAATCAGCCCCAGCATTTT. Encoded protein: CASSPRQLHNQPQHF.

This sequence joins TRBV21-1 and TRBJ1-5; the table gives TRBD1 as D, unverified against the DNA. TRBV21-1 is termed a pseudogene. The CDR3 runs 20 residues. The CDR3 DNA reads TGTGCCAGCAGTAAAAAAGGAGGACAGGGAAGGAGAAATAGCAATCAGCCCCAGCATTTT. Translation: CASSKKGGQGRRNSNQPQHF.

This chain links TRBV7-9 with TRBJ1-2, with D uncertain. The germline gives CDR1 SEHNR, CDR2 FQNEAQ (reference sequence). This CDR3 has 15 amino acids. Trimming took 1 base from V and 5 from J, leaving 14 bases between them. CDR3: CASSLEGRNKYGYTF. The CDR3 region has the DNA TGTGCCAGCAGCTTAGAAGGCAGGAATAAATATGGCTACACCTTC.

This clone showed up just a few times. This chain connects TRBV29-1 to TRBJ2-7, with D perhaps TRBD1 (5 bases). CDR1 SQVTM and CDR2 ANQGSEA come from the germline V gene. Deletions cut 1 base from V and 4 bases from J, with 17 bases between. This CDR3 has 15 amino acids. The CDR3 loop is CSVEGLGQGSYEQYF. In DNA, the CDR3 is TGCAGCGTTGAAGGTTTAGGCCAGGGATCTTACGAGCAGTACTTC.